The 21 T cell receptor beta chains reported below all come from one sample, sequenced in a study of CXCR3-negative and CXCR3-positive naive CD8 T cells (dated by TCRdb to between 2018 and 2021). TCRdb records NextSeq 550 as the sequencer. The Human TCR Profiling Kit (MiLaboratory) was used to make UMI-labeled 5' RACE TRB cDNA libraries. TCRdb reprocessed the sequencing reads and holds a single record per CDR3 protein sequence, with no DNA. The sample's table covers tens of thousands of distinct CDR3 sequences. The top ten constitute around 4% of the sample. The material sequenced was naive CXCR3- CD8+ T cells from blood. In light of the paper, this sample's cell subset or site label describes: CD45RO-CCR7+CD27+CD95- naive CD8+ T cells lacking CXCR3 (TNR3-). The receptor set was obtained from a human donor in good health. Some clones in this sample may be carry-over from other donors' samples.

This chain joins TRBV5-1 and TRBJ2-5. This CDR3 region has 14 residues. Germline V lookup: CDR1 SGHRS, CDR2 YFSETQ. The CDR3 protein is CASSPDQHQETQYF.

The chain links TRBV29-1 to TRBJ2-7. This CDR3 has 13 residues. Germline CDR1 and CDR2: SQVTM and ANQGSEA. CDR3 region: CSVAAGDLYEQYF.

The CDR3: CASSFLAGRVDTQYF. The chain carries TRBV6-5 and TRBJ2-3; TCRdb's D gene call, TRBD2, goes unchecked for lack of DNA. The CDR3 covers 15 residues. CDR1 MNHEY and CDR2 SVGAGI come from the germline V gene.

V usage is TRBV29-1 and J usage is TRBJ2-3; the TCRdb D gene call, TRBD2, has no DNA to confirm it. CDR1 and CDR2 (germline): SQVTM, ANQGSEA. CDR3 length equals 18 residues. The CDR3 sequence: CSVEDPFLAGVNTDTQYF.

This chain uses TRBV13 with TRBJ2-7; the D call from TCRdb, TRBD1, cannot be confirmed without DNA. The length of the CDR3 is 14 residues. The germline gives CDR1 PRHDT, CDR2 FYEKMQ (reference sequence). The CDR3 region is CASSPWDSSYEQYF.

V gene TRBV12-2 combines with J gene TRBJ2-6; TCRdb's D call, TRBD1, is unchecked because there is no DNA. TRBV12-2 is a listed pseudogene. The CDR3 sequence is 20 residues long. This CDR3 is CASRFGTGRLESSGANVLTF.

The chain has TRBV29-1 and TRBJ2-7; absent DNA, TCRdb's TRBD1 call cannot be checked. Germline CDR1 and CDR2: SQVTM and ANQGSEA. There are 14 residues in the CDR3. The CDR3 sequence: CSVEDLRGGREQYF.

The chain couples TRBV2 to TRBJ2-7; without DNA, the TCRdb call of TRBD1 cannot be checked. CDR3 length: 13 residues. Germline V gene sequence: CDR1 SNHLY, CDR2 FYNNEI. The chain's CDR3 is CASSEARQAPDHF.

The V gene is TRBV6-4, the J gene TRBJ2-1; TCRdb names TRBD1, which stays unverified in the absence of DNA. Germline values: CDR1 MRHNA, CDR2 SNTAGT. This CDR3 comprises 15 residues. The CDR3 spells CASSDRDGSYNEQFF.

The chain is built from TRBV9 and TRBJ1-1; TCRdb lists TRBD1, though no DNA is available to test this call. The germline V gene encodes CDR1 SGDLS and CDR2 YYNGEE. This CDR3 region has 14 residues. The CDR3 protein is CASSDGQGLTEAFF.

The chain joins TRBV15 to TRBJ2-2. The germline V gene has CDR1 LNHNV and CDR2 YYDKDF (reference sequence). The CDR3 length is 12 residues. CDR3 region: CATSRGQGELFF.

This sequence joins TRBV5-1 and TRBJ2-7. Germline V gene sequence: CDR1 SGHRS, CDR2 YFSETQ. The CDR3 length is 14 residues. The CDR3 loop is CASSLTTDSYEQYF.

The chain combines TRBV9 with TRBJ2-7; the D call of TRBD1 rests on TCRdb alone, since no DNA is present to check it. Germline V gives CDR1 SGDLS, CDR2 YYNGEE. This CDR3 region has 12 residues. This chain's CDR3 is CASSPTGDRQYF. The full variable domain, rest sourced from reference TRBV9 and TRBJ2-7, is DSGVTQTPKHLITATGQRVTLRCSPRSGDLSVYWYQQSLDQGLQFLIQYYNGEERAKGNILERFSAQQFPDLHSELNLSSLELGDSALYFCASSPTGDRQYFGPGTRLTVT.

The chain uses TRBV27 and TRBJ2-7; without DNA, the TCRdb call of TRBD1 cannot be checked. The CDR3 contains 13 residues. The germline gives CDR1 MNHEY, CDR2 SMNVEV (reference sequence). This chain's CDR3 is CASTGGSSYEQYF.

V usage is TRBV27 and J usage is TRBJ2-2; TCRdb gives TRBD2 as the D gene, but with no DNA this cannot be confirmed. CDR1 and CDR2 (germline): MNHEY, SMNVEV (reference sequence). The CDR3 spans 12 residues. The CDR3 is CASLGTSGELFF.

The genes are TRBV4-3 and TRBJ2-1; TCRdb gives TRBD2 as the D gene, but with no DNA this cannot be confirmed. CDR1 and CDR2 from the germline V gene are LGHNA and YSLEER. This CDR3 is built from 17 residues. The CDR3 sequence is CASSQDRAGGLLDEQFF.

The chain recombines TRBV15 with TRBJ2-7; the D call of TRBD1 rests on TCRdb alone, since no DNA is present to check it. The CDR3 runs to 15 residues. Germline CDR1 is LNHNV and CDR2 is YYDKDF (reference sequence). The chain's CDR3 is CATSRGRDSTYEQYF.

This rearrangement joins TRBV4-3 to TRBJ2-1; the TRBD2 assignment by TCRdb is unverifiable without DNA. This CDR3 has 17 amino acids. Germline CDR1 LGHNA, CDR2 YSLEER. CDR3 loop: CASSQDVLAGARNEQFF.

The chain links TRBV27 to TRBJ2-3; TCRdb calls TRBD1, which cannot be checked without DNA. From germline, CDR1 is MNHEY and CDR2 SMNVEV (reference sequence). The length of the CDR3 is 16 residues. CDR3 in amino acids: CASSLDGGAYTDTQYF.

The J gene is TRBJ2-5, the V gene TRBV5-1; without DNA, the TCRdb call of TRBD1 cannot be checked. The CDR3 spans 17 residues. The germline V gene has CDR1 SGHRS and CDR2 YFSETQ. CDR3 sequence: CASSLEFWAGGQETQYF.

The chain has TRBV4-3 and TRBJ2-7. Per the germline V gene, CDR1 is LGHNA and CDR2 is YSLEER. The CDR3 has 14 residues. The chain's CDR3 is CASSQDSADYEQYF.